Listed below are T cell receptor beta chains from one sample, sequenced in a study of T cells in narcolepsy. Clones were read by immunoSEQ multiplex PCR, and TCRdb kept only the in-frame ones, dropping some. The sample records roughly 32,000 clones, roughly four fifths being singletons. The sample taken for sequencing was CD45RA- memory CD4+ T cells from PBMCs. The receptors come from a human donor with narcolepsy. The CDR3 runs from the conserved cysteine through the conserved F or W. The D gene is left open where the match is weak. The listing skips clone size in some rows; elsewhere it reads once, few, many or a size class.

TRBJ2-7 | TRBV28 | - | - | CASSIHNAFSYEQYF | TGTGCCAGCAGCATTCATAATGCTTTCTCCTACGAGCAGTACTTC
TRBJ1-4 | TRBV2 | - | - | CASSGTGIAGEKLFF | TGTGCCAGCAGTGGTACCGGTATAGCGGGTGAAAAACTGTTTTTT
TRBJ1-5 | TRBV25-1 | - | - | CASSESGQPNQPQHF | TGTGCCAGCAGTGAATCAGGACAGCCGAATCAGCCCCAGCATTTT
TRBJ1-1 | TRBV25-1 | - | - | CASSIPGRTEAFF | TGTGCCAGCAGTATCCCTGGCAGGACTGAAGCTTTCTTT
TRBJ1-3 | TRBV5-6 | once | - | CASSIKTRKSGNTIYF | TGTGCCAGCAGTATAAAGACTCGGAAATCTGGAAACACCATATATTTT
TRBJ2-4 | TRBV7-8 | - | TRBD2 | CASSLPSGDIQYF | TGTGCCAGCAGCCTACCTAGCGGAGACATTCAGTACTTC
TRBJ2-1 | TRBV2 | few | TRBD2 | CATWTSMSEQFF | TGTGCCACGTGGACTAGCATGTCTGAGCAGTTCTTC
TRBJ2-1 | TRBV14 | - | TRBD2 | CASSQDRASGGARNEQFF | TGTGCCAGCAGCCAAGATAGGGCTAGCGGGGGGGCCAGGAATGAGCAGTTCTTC
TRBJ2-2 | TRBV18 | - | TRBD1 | CASSPVTGGDSAGELFF | TGTGCCAGCTCACCAGTGACAGGGGGCGATAGTGCCGGGGAGCTGTTTTTT
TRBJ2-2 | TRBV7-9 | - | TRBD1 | CASIIPGQDHTGELFF | TGTGCCAGCATCATACCGGGACAGGACCACACCGGGGAGCTGTTTTTT
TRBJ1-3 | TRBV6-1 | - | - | CATRGGKRNTIYF | TGTGCCACAAGGGGAGGGAAAAGAAACACCATATATTTT
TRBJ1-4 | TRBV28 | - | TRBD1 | CASRTGQGGEKLFF | TGTGCCAGCAGAACGGGACAGGGAGGGGAAAAACTGTTTTTT
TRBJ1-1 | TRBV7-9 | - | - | CASSLLSSTEAFF | TGTGCCAGCAGCTTATTAAGTAGCACTGAAGCTTTCTTT
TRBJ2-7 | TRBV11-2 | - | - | CASSLSEGITYEQYF | TGTGCCAGCAGCTTATCCGAAGGGATTACCTACGAGCAGTACTTC
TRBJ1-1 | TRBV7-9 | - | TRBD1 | CASSPRGTGHTEAFF | TGTGCCAGCAGCCCAAGGGGGACAGGGCACACTGAAGCTTTCTTT
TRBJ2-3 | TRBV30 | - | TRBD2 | CAWSVLGGITDTQYF | TGTGCCTGGAGTGTACTCGGGGGGATCACAGATACGCAGTATTTT
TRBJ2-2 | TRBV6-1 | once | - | CASAVGGQNTGELFF | TGTGCCAGCGCCGTAGGTGGGCAAAACACCGGGGAGCTGTTTTTT
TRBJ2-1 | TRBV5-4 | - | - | CASSPSASRQAYNEQFF | TGTGCCAGCAGCCCCTCTGCTTCGAGACAGGCCTACAATGAGCAGTTCTTC
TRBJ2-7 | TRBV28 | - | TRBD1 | CASRLQGGYEQYF | TGTGCCAGCAGACTACAGGGGGGCTACGAGCAGTACTTC
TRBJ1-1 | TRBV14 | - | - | CASSEDAREAFF | TGTGCCAGCAGCGAAGACGCACGAGAAGCTTTCTTT
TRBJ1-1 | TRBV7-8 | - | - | CASSPMNTEAFF | TGTGCCAGCAGCCCCATGAACACTGAAGCTTTCTTT
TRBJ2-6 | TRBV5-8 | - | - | CASSQRRSSGANVLTF | TGTGCCAGCAGCCAGAGACGGAGCTCTGGGGCCAACGTCCTGACTTTC
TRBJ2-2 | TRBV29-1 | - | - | CSVALLDRMNTGELFF | TGCAGCGTTGCTTTACTTGACCGTATGAACACCGGGGAGCTGTTTTTT
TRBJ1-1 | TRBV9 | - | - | CASSGAWGDGEAFF | TGTGCCAGCAGCGGGGCCTGGGGGGACGGTGAAGCTTTCTTT
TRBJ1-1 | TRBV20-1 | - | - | CTPTRGNEAFF | TGCACCCCAACGAGGGGCAATGAAGCTTTCTTT
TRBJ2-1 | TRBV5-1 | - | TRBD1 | CASSFLAGGLNEQFF | TGCGCCAGCAGCTTTTTGGCAGGGGGCCTCAATGAGCAGTTCTTC
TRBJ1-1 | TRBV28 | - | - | CASSLWRGYRGGTEAFF | TGTGCCAGCAGTTTATGGCGGGGTTATAGGGGCGGCACTGAAGCTTTCTTT
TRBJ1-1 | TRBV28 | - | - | CASRVKNTEAFF | TGTGCCAGCAGGGTCAAGAACACTGAAGCTTTCTTT
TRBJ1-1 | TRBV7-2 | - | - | CASSPRGGAMNTEAFF | TGTGCCAGCAGCCCCCGGGGAGGGGCGATGAACACTGAAGCTTTCTTT
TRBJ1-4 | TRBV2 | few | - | CASRATRVNEKLFF | TGTGCCAGCAGGGCGACAAGAGTTAATGAAAAACTGTTTTTT
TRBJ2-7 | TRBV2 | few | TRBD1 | CASNLQGAYEQYF | TGTGCCAGCAACTTACAGGGGGCATACGAGCAGTACTTC
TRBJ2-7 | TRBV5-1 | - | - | CASSPEGFYEQYF | TGCGCCAGCAGCCCAGAAGGGTTCTACGAGCAGTACTTC
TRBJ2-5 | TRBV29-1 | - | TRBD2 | CSVEGLAGEQETQYF | TGCAGCGTTGAAGGGCTAGCGGGGGAACAAGAGACCCAGTACTTC
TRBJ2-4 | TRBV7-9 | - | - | CASSPDSTDIQYF | TGTGCCAGCAGCCCAGACAGTACCGACATTCAGTACTTC
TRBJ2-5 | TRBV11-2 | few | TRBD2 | CASSSGTSGQETQYF | TGTGCCAGCAGCTCCGGGACTAGCGGACAAGAGACCCAGTACTTC
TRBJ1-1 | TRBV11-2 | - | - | CASSSLTASLNTEAFF | TGTGCCAGCAGCTCCCTGACAGCTTCCCTCAACACTGAAGCTTTCTTT
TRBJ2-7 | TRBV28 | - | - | CASSFRGGQIYEQYF | TGTGCCAGCAGTTTCCGTGGGGGCCAGATCTACGAGCAGTACTTC
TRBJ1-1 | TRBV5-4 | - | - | CASSLIPNTEAFF | TGTGCCAGCAGCTTGATCCCGAACACTGAAGCTTTCTTT
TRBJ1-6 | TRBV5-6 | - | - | CASSLGQRNSPLHF | TGTGCCAGCAGCTTGGGACAACGGAATTCACCCCTCCACTTT
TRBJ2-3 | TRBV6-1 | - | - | CASSEYTQYF | TGTGCCAGCAGTGAGTATACGCAGTATTTT
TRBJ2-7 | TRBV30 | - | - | CAWGQTEAYEQYF | TGTGCCTGGGGGCAGACAGAAGCCTACGAGCAGTACTTC
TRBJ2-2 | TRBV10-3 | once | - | CAISEGAVGELFF | TGTGCCATCAGTGAGGGGGCGGTCGGGGAGCTGTTTTTT
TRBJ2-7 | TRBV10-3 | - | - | CAISEGNYEQYF | TGTGCCATCAGTGAGGGAAACTACGAGCAGTACTTC
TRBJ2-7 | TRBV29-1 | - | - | CSVTGLQGTYEQYF | TGCAGCGTTACTGGCCTCCAGGGCACCTACGAGCAGTACTTC
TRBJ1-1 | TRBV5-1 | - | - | CASSLQGVATEAFF | TGCGCCAGCAGCTTACAAGGGGTTGCCACTGAAGCTTTCTTT
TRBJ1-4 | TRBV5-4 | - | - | CASSLDLDREKLFF | TGTGCCAGCAGCTTGGATTTGGACCGGGAAAAACTGTTTTTT
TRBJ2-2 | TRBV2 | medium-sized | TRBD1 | CASSAGTVLTGELFF | TGTGCCAGCAGTGCCGGGACAGTGCTCACCGGGGAGCTGTTTTTT
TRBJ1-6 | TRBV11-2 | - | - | CASSSNSPLHF | TGTGCCAGCAGTTCTAATTCACCCCTCCACTTT